These 9 T cell receptor beta chains came from one sample sequenced in a study of T cells after yellow fever vaccination. TCRdb analysed the 5' RACE reads with MiXCR anew, one entry per CDR3 protein. In the table there are 140,000 to 150,000 distinct CDR3 sequences, approximately 6.6% of which are singletons. Source: CD4+ T cells sorted from PBMCs, taken 10 days after the yellow fever booster vaccination. The origin of the receptors is a man aged 25-45 years who received the YFV17D yellow fever vaccine.

This clonotype was seen ten or more times. V is TRBV21-1 and J is TRBJ2-5; the table's D call of TRBD1 was not tested on the DNA. TRBV21-1 corresponds to a pseudogene. The CDR3 is 14 residues long. CDR3 amino acids: CASSSRTGLETQYF. The CDR3 coding sequence is TGTGCCAGCAGCAGCAGGACAGGGCTGGAGACCCAGTACTTC.

This clonotype was recorded many times. The chain joins TRBV12-3 or TRBV12-4 to TRBJ2-2; 11 positions match TRBD2. The CDR3 is 15 amino acids. The CDR3 reads CAAGTSGTNTGELFF. The CDR3, as DNA: TGTGCAGCCGGGACTAGCGGAACGAACACCGGGGAGCTGTTTTTT.

This clonotype was found many times. This chain connects TRBV5-4 to TRBJ2-1; 9 nucleotides align to TRBD2. Germline loops: CDR1 SGHNT, CDR2 YYREEE (reference sequence). This CDR3 has 16 amino acids. With V trimmed by 4 bases and J by 10 bases, 15 bases remained unmatched. This chain's CDR3 is CASSPQPSGIGLEQFF. CDR3 sequence (DNA): TGTGCCAGCAGCCCACAGCCTAGCGGGATCGGGTTAGAGCAGTTCTTC.

This clonotype has ten or more counts. The chain combines TRBV4-3 with TRBJ2-6; TRBD1 matches 7 bases. The V segment lost 5 bases and the J segment 2 bases; nucleotides outside the gene matches: 0. Germline values: CDR1 LGHNA, CDR2 YSLEER. The CDR3 has 14 amino acids. The CDR3 DNA follows: TGCGCCAGCAGCGACAGGGCTGGGGCCAACGTCCTGACTTTC. The encoded protein is CASSDRAGANVLTF.

This clonotype was seen many times. This chain connects TRBV5-5 to TRBJ2-4, with TRBD2 identical over 7 bases. Germline V gene data show CDR1 as SGHKS and CDR2 as YYEKEE (reference sequence). The CDR3 is 15 amino acids. The trim removed 3 bases at V and 0 bases at J, leaving 3 bases unmatched. As DNA, the CDR3 is TGTGCCAGCAGCTCGGGAGGACTAGCCAAAAACATTCAGTACTTC. Its translation is CASSSGGLAKNIQYF.

Only a few counts were recorded for this clonotype. This sequence joins TRBV6-1 and TRBJ2-5, with D possibly TRBD1 on 6 matching bases. The germline V gene encodes CDR1 MNHNS and CDR2 SASEGT. With 4 bases removed from V and 4 bases from J, the gap between germline ends came to 19 bases. CDR3 length equals 16 residues. The DNA for the CDR3 is TGTGCCAGCAGTGGGGGGCAGGGGCCTAGGGGAGAGACCCAGTACTTC. Encoded protein: CASSGGQGPRGETQYF.

This clonotype has at least ten counts. The rearrangement joins TRBV24-1 to TRBJ2-1, with D possibly matching TRBD1 (5 bases). The V end lost 5 bases, the J end lost 8 bases, and 9 bases lay between the germline ends. The CDR3 consists of 12 residues. Germline CDR1 is KGHDR and CDR2 is SFDVKD. Here the CDR3 reads CATSVQGDEQFF. The DNA of the CDR3 is TGTGCCACCAGTGTCCAGGGCGATGAGCAGTTCTTC.

The rearrangement joins TRBV7-3 to TRBJ2-1; 13 nucleotides align to TRBD2. Germline V gene lookup returns CDR1 SGHTA and CDR2 FQGTGA. The CDR3 is 15 amino acids. V lost 0 bases and J lost 10; bases outside the gene matches: 3. CDR3: CASSLTRTSGSEQFF. In DNA, the CDR3 is TGTGCCAGCAGCTTAACCCGGACTAGCGGGAGCGAGCAGTTCTTC.

Many counts were recorded for this clonotype. This chain connects TRBV24-1 to TRBJ2-1; the D gene is possibly TRBD1 (5 bases). Germline V CDR1 and CDR2: KGHDR, SFDVKD. The V and J ends lost 4 bases and 5 bases respectively, with 14 bases between them. The CDR3 is made up of 15 amino acids. CDR3 sequence reads: CATSDARGFDNEQFF. In DNA, the CDR3 is TGTGCCACCAGTGACGCAAGGGGCTTCGACAATGAGCAGTTCTTC.